This T cell receptor (beta chain) was sequenced in a study of T-cell memory formation after mild COVID-19. Notes on the study in general: Whether second-wave clones peaking at day 37 were SARS-CoV-2 specific went unconfirmed.

This clonotype was counted between two and nine times. Its antigen is undetermined. Constant-segment primers were used for 5'RACE, and the resulting TCR alpha and TCR beta cDNA libraries carried sample barcodes and UMIs. TCRdb ran MiXCR on the 5' RACE reads and lists one entry per CDR3 protein. The sample shows 400,000 or so distinct CDR3 sequences, approximately 20% of them seen only once. Germline V lookup: CDR1 MDHEN, CDR2 SYDVKM. This CDR3 has 15 amino acids. The trim removed 3 bases at V and 9 bases at J, leaving 10 bases unmatched. The sample comprised PBMCs or a T cell subset sorted from them (not recorded which). This sequence originates from an adult woman who had mild COVID-19 (a few samples of this study predate the infection). Cell type and time point are not known. J is TRBJ2-3 and V is TRBV28; TRBD1 aligns across 9 bases. The CDR3 DNA is TGTGCCAGCAGTTTTAACAGGGGGCCTTCGGGAACGCAGTATTTT. Residues: CASSFNRGPSGTQYF.